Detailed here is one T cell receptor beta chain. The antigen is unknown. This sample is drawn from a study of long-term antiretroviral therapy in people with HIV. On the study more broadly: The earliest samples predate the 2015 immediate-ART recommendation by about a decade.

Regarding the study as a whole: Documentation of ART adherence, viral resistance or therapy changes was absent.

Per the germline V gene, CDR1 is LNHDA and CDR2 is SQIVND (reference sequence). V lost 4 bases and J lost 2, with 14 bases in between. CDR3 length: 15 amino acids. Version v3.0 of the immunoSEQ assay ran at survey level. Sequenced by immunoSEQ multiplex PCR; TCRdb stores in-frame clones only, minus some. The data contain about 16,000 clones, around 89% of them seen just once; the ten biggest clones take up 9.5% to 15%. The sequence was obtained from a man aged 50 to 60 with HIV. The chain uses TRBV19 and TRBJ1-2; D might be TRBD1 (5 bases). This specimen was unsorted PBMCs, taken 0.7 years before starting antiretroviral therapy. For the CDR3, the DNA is TGTGCCAGTAGTAGGATGGCGGGGACGAACTATGGCTACACCTTC. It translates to CASSRMAGTNYGYTF.